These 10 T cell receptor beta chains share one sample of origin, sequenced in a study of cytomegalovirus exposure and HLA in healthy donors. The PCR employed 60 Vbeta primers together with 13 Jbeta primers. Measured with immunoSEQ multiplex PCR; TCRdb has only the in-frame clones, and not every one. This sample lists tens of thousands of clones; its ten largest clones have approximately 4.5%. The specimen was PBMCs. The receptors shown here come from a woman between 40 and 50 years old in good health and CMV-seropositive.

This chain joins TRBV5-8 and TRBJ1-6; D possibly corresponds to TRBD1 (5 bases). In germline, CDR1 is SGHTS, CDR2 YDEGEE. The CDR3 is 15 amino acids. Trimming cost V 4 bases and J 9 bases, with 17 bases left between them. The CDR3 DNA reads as TGTGCCAGCAGCCACGGACACCAAGTGGGTTCACCCCTCCACTTT. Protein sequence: CASSHGHQVGSPLHF.

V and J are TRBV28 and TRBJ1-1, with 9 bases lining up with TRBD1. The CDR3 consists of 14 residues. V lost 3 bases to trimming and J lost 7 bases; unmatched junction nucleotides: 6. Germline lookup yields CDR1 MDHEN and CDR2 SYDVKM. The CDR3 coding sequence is TGTGCCAGCAGTTTTGGACAGGGGTCGGATGAAGCTTTCTTT. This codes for CASSFGQGSDEAFF.

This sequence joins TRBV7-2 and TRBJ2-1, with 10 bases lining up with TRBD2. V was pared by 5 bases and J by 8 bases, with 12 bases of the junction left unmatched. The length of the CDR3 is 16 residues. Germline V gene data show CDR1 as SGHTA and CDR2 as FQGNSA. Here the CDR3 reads CASSPKRGGHWDEQFF. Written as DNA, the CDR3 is TGTGCCAGCAGCCCAAAGCGGGGGGGCCATTGGGATGAGCAGTTCTTC.

The CDR3 DNA follows: TGTGCCAGCAGTACCTACAGGGGGCGAGATGAAAAACTGTTTTTT. Protein sequence: CASSTYRGRDEKLFF. The rearrangement joins TRBV6-6 to TRBJ1-4; 9 bases map to TRBD1. The germline gives CDR1 MNHNY, CDR2 SVGAGI (reference sequence). V shed 5 bases, J shed 6 bases, and the junction held 7 bases outside the gene matches. The CDR3 is made up of 15 amino acids.

The CDR3 DNA reads as TGTGCCAGTAGTAGGGGCGCTCTCTATGGCTACACCTTC. Residues: CASSRGALYGYTF. The chain employs TRBV19 and TRBJ1-2, with D possibly TRBD1 on 5 matching bases. Trimming pared 4 bases from V and 4 bases from J, leaving 10 bases between. Germline values: CDR1 LNHDA, CDR2 SQIVND (reference sequence). CDR3 length: 13 amino acids.

The chain's CDR3 is CASSSPGQYAEAFF. The CDR3 DNA reads TGTGCCAGCAGCTCTCCGGGACAGTACGCTGAAGCTTTCTTT. J is TRBJ1-1 and V is TRBV5-4, with TRBD1 matching 7 bases. V lost 3 bases, J lost 6 bases, and 8 bases stayed unmatched. This CDR3 is 14 amino acids long. Per germline, CDR1 SGHNT and CDR2 YYREEE (reference sequence).

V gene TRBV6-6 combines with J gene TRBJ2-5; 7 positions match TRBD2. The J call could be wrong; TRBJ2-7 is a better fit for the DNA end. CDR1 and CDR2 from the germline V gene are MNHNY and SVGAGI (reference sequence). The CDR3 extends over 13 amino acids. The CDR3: CASTGGNSYEQYF. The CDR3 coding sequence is TGTGCCAGCACCGGGGGGAACTCCTACGAGCAGTACTTC.

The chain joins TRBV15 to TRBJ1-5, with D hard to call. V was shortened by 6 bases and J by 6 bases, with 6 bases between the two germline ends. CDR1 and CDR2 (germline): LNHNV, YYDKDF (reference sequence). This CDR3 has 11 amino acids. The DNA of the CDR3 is TGTGCCACCAGAGCTGGTCAGCCCCAGCATTTT. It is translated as CATRAGQPQHF.

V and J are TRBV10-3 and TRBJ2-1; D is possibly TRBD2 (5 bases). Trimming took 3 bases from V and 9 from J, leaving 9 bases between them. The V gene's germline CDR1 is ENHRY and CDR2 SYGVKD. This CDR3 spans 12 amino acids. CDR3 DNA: TGTGCCATCAGTGAAGGTGAGGGTGAGCAGTTCTTC. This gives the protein CAISEGEGEQFF.

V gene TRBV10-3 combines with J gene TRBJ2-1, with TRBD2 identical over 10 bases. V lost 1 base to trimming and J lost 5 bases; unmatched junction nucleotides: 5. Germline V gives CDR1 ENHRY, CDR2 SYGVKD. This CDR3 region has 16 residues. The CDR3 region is CAISEYSSGGNNEQFF. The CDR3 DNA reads TGTGCCATCAGTGAGTACTCTAGCGGGGGTAACAATGAGCAGTTCTTC.